The rows below give T cell receptor beta chains drawn from one sample of a study of T cells after yellow fever vaccination. MiXCR was run by TCRdb on the 5' RACE reads, yielding one entry per CDR3 protein. The repertoire holds 70,000 or so distinct CDR3 sequences, with 5.5% to 7.5% as singletons. The source was CD4+ T cells sorted from PBMCs, collected less than 16 days after the first yellow fever vaccination. Receptors were obtained from a man aged 18 to 35 who received the YFV17D yellow fever vaccine. CDR3s include the opening cysteine and the closing phenylalanine or tryptophan. The order of the fields is CDR3 protein, CDR3 DNA, clone size, CDR3 length, D gene, V gene, J gene. D genes are given only for firm matches. Some rows mark clone size as missing; the rest say once, few, many or name a class of expanded clone.

CDR3: CASSPLNEQETQYF; DNA: TGTGCCAGCTCACCACTAAACGAACAAGAGACCCAGTACTTC; size: many; length: 14; D: -; V: TRBV18; J: TRBJ2-5
CDR3: CASSYPFAYNSPLHF; DNA: TGTGCCAGCAGTTACCCGTTCGCCTATAATTCACCCCTCCACTTT; size: many; length: 15; D: -; V: TRBV6-5; J: TRBJ1-6
CDR3: CASSSTLASADTQYF; DNA: TGTGCCAGCAGCTCCACTTTGGCTAGCGCAGATACGCAGTATTTT; size: -; length: 15; D: -; V: TRBV5-4; J: TRBJ2-3
CDR3: CASSYLGTMGETQYF; DNA: TGTGCCAGCAGCTACCTGGGAACAATGGGAGAGACCCAGTACTTC; size: many; length: 15; D: -; V: TRBV7-3; J: TRBJ2-5
CDR3: CASSEGQNYGYTF; DNA: TGTGCCAGCAGTGAGGGACAGAACTATGGCTACACCTTC; size: many; length: 13; D: TRBD1; V: TRBV28; J: TRBJ1-2
CDR3: CASSRPQGDQPQHF; DNA: TGTGCCAGCAGCCGACCTCAGGGGGATCAGCCCCAGCATTTT; size: many; length: 14; D: TRBD1; V: TRBV12-3/TRBV12-4; J: TRBJ1-5
CDR3: CASSLWAAMNTEAFF; DNA: TGTGCCAGCAGCTTATGGGCAGCAATGAACACTGAAGCTTTCTTT; size: many; length: 15; D: -; V: TRBV7-2; J: TRBJ1-1
CDR3: CASSQRFSYTGLYTIYF; DNA: TGTGCCAGCAGCCAACGTTTTTCATATACAGGGTTGTACACCATATATTTT; size: many; length: 17; D: -; V: TRBV3-1; J: TRBJ1-3
CDR3: CASSQGWGQGFGETQYF; DNA: TGTGCCAGCAGCCAAGGGTGGGGACAGGGTTTCGGAGAGACCCAGTACTTC; size: many; length: 17; D: TRBD1; V: TRBV3-1; J: TRBJ2-5
CDR3: CASSPRRFTEAFF; DNA: TGTGCCAGCAGCCCCCGTCGGTTCACTGAAGCTTTCTTT; size: few; length: 13; D: -; V: TRBV12-3/TRBV12-4; J: TRBJ1-1
CDR3: CASSSTPPQPQHF; DNA: TGTGCCAGCAGTTCGACCCCTCCTCAGCCCCAGCATTTT; size: many; length: 13; D: -; V: TRBV12-3/TRBV12-4; J: TRBJ1-5
CDR3: CSVADGVLGNQPQHF; DNA: TGCAGCGTCGCCGATGGGGTCCTTGGCAATCAGCCCCAGCATTTT; size: medium-sized; length: 15; D: -; V: TRBV29-1; J: TRBJ1-5
CDR3: CSAGRQEETQYF; DNA: TGCAGTGCTGGAAGACAGGAGGAGACCCAGTACTTC; size: many; length: 12; D: -; V: TRBV20-1; J: TRBJ2-5
CDR3: CASTDTTGVRDEQYF; DNA: TGTGCCAGCACCGACACGACTGGGGTTCGGGACGAGCAGTACTTC; size: many; length: 15; D: -; V: TRBV7-2; J: TRBJ2-7
CDR3: CASSERMGGNTGELFF; DNA: TGTGCCAGCAGCGAAAGGATGGGGGGCAACACCGGGGAGCTGTTTTTT; size: many; length: 16; D: -; V: TRBV11-2; J: TRBJ2-2
CDR3: CASSYGQEGGKLFF; DNA: TGTGCCAGCAGTTACGGGCAAGAGGGCGGAAAACTGTTTTTT; size: many; length: 14; D: -; V: TRBV6-5; J: TRBJ1-4
CDR3: CSAPATDGYTF; DNA: TGCAGTGCACCCGCGACAGATGGCTACACCTTC; size: few; length: 11; D: -; V: TRBV20-1; J: TRBJ1-2
CDR3: CSATLRWTGELFF; DNA: TGCAGTGCTACCCTAAGGTGGACCGGGGAGCTGTTTTTT; size: many; length: 13; D: -; V: TRBV20-1; J: TRBJ2-2
CDR3: CASSPGRGNEKLFF; DNA: TGCGCCAGCAGCCCCGGGAGGGGTAATGAAAAACTGTTTTTT; size: many; length: 14; D: -; V: TRBV5-1; J: TRBJ1-4
CDR3: CASSLGVEPDQPQHF; DNA: TGTGCCAGCAGTTTGGGGGTAGAACCTGATCAGCCCCAGCATTTT; size: many; length: 15; D: -; V: TRBV6-2/TRBV6-3; J: TRBJ1-5
CDR3: CASSSGTGSLTEAFF; DNA: TGTGCCAGCAGTTCGGGGACAGGGTCTTTGACTGAAGCTTTCTTT; size: few; length: 15; D: TRBD1; V: TRBV28; J: TRBJ1-1
CDR3: CASSETSRTDTQYF; DNA: TGCGCCAGCAGCGAGACTAGCCGCACAGATACGCAGTATTTT; size: many; length: 14; D: TRBD2; V: TRBV5-1; J: TRBJ2-3
CDR3: CASSFGRVPDTQYF; DNA: TGCGCCAGCAGCTTCGGTAGGGTCCCAGATACGCAGTATTTT; size: many; length: 14; D: -; V: TRBV5-1; J: TRBJ2-3
CDR3: CASSPPGGLQNIQYF; DNA: TGCGCCAGCAGCCCACCGGGGGGTCTTCAAAACATTCAGTACTTC; size: many; length: 15; D: TRBD2; V: TRBV5-1; J: TRBJ2-4
CDR3: CASSQVPGGLSMNTEAFF; DNA: TGCGCCAGCAGCCAAGTCCCGGGGGGGTTATCCATGAACACTGAAGCTTTCTTT; size: many; length: 18; D: -; V: TRBV4-1; J: TRBJ1-1
CDR3: CSANRGTNEKLFF; DNA: TGCAGTGCTAATCGGGGCACTAATGAAAAACTGTTTTTT; size: many; length: 13; D: -; V: TRBV20-1; J: TRBJ1-4
CDR3: CASSLEGGDHPYF; DNA: TGTGCCAGCAGCTTAGAGGGCGGGGACCACCCGTACTTC; size: many; length: 13; D: -; V: TRBV7-9; J: TRBJ2-7
CDR3: CASSLGTGDTEAFF; DNA: TGTGCCAGCAGCTTAGGGACAGGGGACACTGAAGCTTTCTTT; size: few; length: 14; D: TRBD1; V: TRBV7-8; J: TRBJ1-1
CDR3: CASSLIGGSGGYTF; DNA: TGTGCCAGCAGCTTGATAGGGGGATCGGGAGGCTACACCTTC; size: many; length: 14; D: -; V: TRBV7-6; J: TRBJ1-2
CDR3: CASSKCGHLYTF; DNA: TGTGCCAGCAGCAAATGTGGTCACCTCTACACCTTC; size: many; length: 12; D: -; V: TRBV21-1; J: TRBJ1-2
CDR3: CASSLRQGGADTQYF; DNA: TGTGCCAGCAGCTTAAGACAGGGAGGAGCAGATACGCAGTATTTT; size: many; length: 15; D: -; V: TRBV7-3; J: TRBJ2-3
CDR3: CASILGSGTAQETQYF; DNA: TGTGCCAGCATCTTGGGATCCGGGACGGCCCAAGAGACCCAGTACTTC; size: -; length: 16; D: -; V: TRBV5-4; J: TRBJ2-5
CDR3: CASTSGFYNEQFF; DNA: TGTGCCAGTACCTCAGGGTTTTACAATGAGCAGTTCTTC; size: many; length: 13; D: -; V: TRBV19; J: TRBJ2-1
CDR3: CATKSGERNTGELFF; DNA: TGTGCCACCAAGTCGGGGGAGCGCAACACCGGGGAGCTGTTTTTT; size: many; length: 15; D: -; V: TRBV5-4; J: TRBJ2-2
CDR3: CASSLGQVANYGYTF; DNA: TGTGCCAGCAGTTTGGGACAAGTCGCTAACTATGGCTACACCTTC; size: many; length: 15; D: -; V: TRBV12-3/TRBV12-4; J: TRBJ1-2
CDR3: CSVSRVREAFF; DNA: TGCAGCGTTTCCAGGGTTCGGGAAGCTTTCTTT; size: many; length: 11; D: -; V: TRBV29-1; J: TRBJ1-1
CDR3: CASSPGTVGNSDTQYF; DNA: TGCGCCAGCAGCCCGGGGACAGTTGGGAACTCAGATACGCAGTATTTT; size: many; length: 16; D: TRBD1; V: TRBV4-3; J: TRBJ2-3
CDR3: CASSPRRGDGETQYF; DNA: TGTGCCAGCTCCCCCAGGCGGGGGGATGGAGAGACCCAGTACTTC; size: many; length: 15; D: TRBD2; V: TRBV18; J: TRBJ2-5
CDR3: CASKAPGGGELFF; DNA: TGCGCCAGCAAAGCCCCTGGTGGCGGGGAGCTGTTTTTT; size: many; length: 13; D: -; V: TRBV5-1; J: TRBJ2-2
CDR3: CASGSRTGADTQYF; DNA: TGTGCTAGTGGTTCGCGGACAGGGGCAGATACGCAGTATTTT; size: many; length: 14; D: TRBD1; V: TRBV12-5; J: TRBJ2-3
CDR3: CAWSASLYTEAFF; DNA: TGTGCCTGGAGTGCGTCGTTGTATACTGAAGCTTTCTTT; size: many; length: 13; D: -; V: TRBV30; J: TRBJ1-1
CDR3: CASSLRLAGSIDTQYF; DNA: TGTGCCAGCAGTTTAAGGCTAGCGGGGTCAATAGATACGCAGTATTTT; size: many; length: 16; D: TRBD2; V: TRBV12-3/TRBV12-4; J: TRBJ2-3